The clone carrying this T cell receptor (beta chain) has only a few counts. This sample is part of a study of regulatory T cells in long-lasting Graves disease. The time point denotes: newly diagnosed GD, antithyroid drugs for less than 3 months. Extracted RNA from PBMCs served as the source of the TCR library. Germline V CDR1 and CDR2: MNHEY, SVGEGT. The V gene end was trimmed by 7 bases and the J gene end by 0 bases; junction bases not matched to a gene: 8. The CDR3 consists of 19 residues. HTBI primers from iRepertoire and Arm-PCR of CDR3 regions yielded the TCR beta libraries. TCRdb re-called the multiplex PCR reads with MiXCR, one entry per CDR3 protein. Of 500,000 to 700,000 distinct CDR3 sequences listed, approximately 15% are singletons. This same sample was also taken into another study, of T cells in Graves' hyperthyroidism and ophthalmopathy. This second study says: An initial round of RT-PCR targeting the TCR CDR3 relied on the HTBI primer set.

The origin of this receptor is a woman between 25 and 40 years old with Graves disease. This rearrangement joins TRBV6-2 or TRBV6-3 to TRBJ2-6; TRBD2 matches 14 bases. The sequencing used peripheral blood mononuclear cells (PBMCs), collected at new diagnosis, from a patient treated with antithyroid drugs. The CDR3, as DNA: TGTGCCAGCAATATGGGACTAGCGGGAGTTAGCTCTGGGGCCAACGTCCTGACTTTC. This sequence encodes CASNMGLAGVSSGANVLTF.